Listed below are T cell receptor beta chains from one sample, sequenced in a study of beta chain features in type 1 diabetes. TCRdb's copy holds only in-frame clones and misses some; the assay was immunoSEQ multiplex PCR. Among approximately 250,000 clones, roughly 11% were seen once, and the ten largest hold approximately 0.017%. Sequenced material: naive CD4+ T cells from blood. The receptors derive from a man younger than 45 with type 1 diabetes. CDR3s include the opening cysteine and the closing phenylalanine or tryptophan. D genes are given only for firm matches. Size is omitted from some rows. Given values are once, few, many or a class for expanded clones.

few | TRBD2 | TRBJ2-5 | TRBV4-1 | CASSQVGLVQETQYF | TGCGCCAGCAGCCAAGTTGGACTAGTACAAGAGACCCAGTACTTC
few | - | TRBJ1-4 | TRBV28 | CASSPGKWEKLFF | TGTGCCAGCAGCCCGGGGAAGTGGGAAAAACTGTTTTTT
few | TRBD1 | TRBJ1-1 | TRBV4-3 | CASSQRDRTMNTEAFF | TGCGCCAGCAGCCAACGGGACAGAACCATGAACACTGAAGCTTTCTTT
few | - | TRBJ2-7 | TRBV6-5 | CASSYQSSGYEQYF | TGTGCCAGCAGTTACCAGTCGTCGGGTTACGAGCAGTACTTC
few | - | TRBJ1-2 | TRBV18 | CASSLLTAGGYTF | TGTGCCAGCTCCCTACTCACAGCTGGGGGCTACACCTTC
- | - | TRBJ2-1 | TRBV7-2 | CASSLAGLGEQFF | TGTGCCAGCAGCTTAGCGGGTCTAGGTGAGCAGTTCTTC
few | TRBD1 | TRBJ2-1 | TRBV18 | CASSRNRGQQAYNEQFF | TGTGCCAGCTCCCGTAACAGGGGTCAACAGGCCTACAATGAGCAGTTCTTC
few | - | TRBJ2-7 | TRBV28 | CAVSGYEQYF | TGTGCCGTTTCCGGCTACGAGCAGTACTTC
- | TRBD1 | TRBJ2-5 | TRBV6-5 | CASSAQGSGETQYF | TGTGCCAGCAGTGCACAGGGGTCCGGAGAGACCCAGTACTTC
few | TRBD1 | TRBJ2-7 | TRBV2 | CASSRDRSNDYEQYF | TGTGCCAGCAGTAGGGACAGGTCGAACGACTACGAGCAGTACTTC
few | - | TRBJ1-2 | TRBV7-9 | CASSFGGNRVGYGYTF | TGTGCCAGCAGCTTCGGGGGGAACAGGGTTGGCTATGGCTACACCTTC
- | TRBD1 | TRBJ1-1 | TRBV9 | CASTPTGEPTEAFF | TGTGCCAGCACCCCGACAGGGGAACCCACTGAAGCTTTCTTT
- | - | TRBJ2-5 | TRBV28 | CASSLSGKETQYF | TGTGCCAGCAGTTTATCGGGGAAGGAGACCCAGTACTTC
- | - | TRBJ2-7 | TRBV28 | CASGGYYEQYF | TGTGCCAGCGGGGGGTACTACGAGCAGTACTTC
- | - | TRBJ1-3 | TRBV9 | CASSATLQGSGNTIYF | TGTGCCAGCAGCGCAACACTTCAGGGATCTGGAAACACCATATATTTT
few | - | TRBJ2-7 | TRBV5-1 | CASSFMGGGYEQYF | TGCGCCAGCAGCTTTATGGGAGGGGGATACGAGCAGTACTTC
- | - | TRBJ2-6 | TRBV6-1 | CASQGSGANVLTF | TGTGCCAGCCAGGGCTCTGGGGCCAACGTCCTGACTTTC
few | TRBD1 | TRBJ2-7 | TRBV7-6 | CASSARQGLPYEQYF | TGTGCCAGCAGCGCTCGACAGGGGTTGCCCTACGAGCAGTACTTC
- | TRBD2 | TRBJ2-1 | TRBV9 | CASSPSGGSYNEQFF | TGTGCCAGCAGCCCCTCGGGGGGCTCCTACAATGAGCAGTTCTTC
- | TRBD1 | TRBJ2-3 | TRBV5-1 | CASSPGQITDTQYF | TGCGCCAGCAGCCCGGGACAGATCACAGATACGCAGTATTTT